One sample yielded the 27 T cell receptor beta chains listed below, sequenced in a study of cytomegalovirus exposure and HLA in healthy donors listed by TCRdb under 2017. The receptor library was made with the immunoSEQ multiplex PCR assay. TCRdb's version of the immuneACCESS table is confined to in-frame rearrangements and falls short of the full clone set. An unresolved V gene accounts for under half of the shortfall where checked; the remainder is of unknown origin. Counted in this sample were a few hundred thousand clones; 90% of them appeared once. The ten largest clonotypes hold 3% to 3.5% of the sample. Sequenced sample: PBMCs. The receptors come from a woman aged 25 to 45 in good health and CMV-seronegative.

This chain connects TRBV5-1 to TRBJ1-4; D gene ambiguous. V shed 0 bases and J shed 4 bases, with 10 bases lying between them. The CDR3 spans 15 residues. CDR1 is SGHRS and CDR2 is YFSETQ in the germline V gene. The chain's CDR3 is CASSLVGQRNEKLFF. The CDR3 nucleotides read TGCGCCAGCAGCTTGGTAGGCCAGCGTAATGAAAAACTGTTTTTT.

CDR3 nucleotides: TGCGCCAGCAGCCAAGATGCGGGTTGGGATGAAAAACTGTTTTTT. The encoded protein is CASSQDAGWDEKLFF. This chain links TRBV4-3 with TRBJ1-4; D not certain. V was shortened by 0 bases and J by 6 bases, with 11 bases between the two germline ends. Germline lookup yields CDR1 LGHNA and CDR2 YSLEER. This CDR3 is built from 15 residues.

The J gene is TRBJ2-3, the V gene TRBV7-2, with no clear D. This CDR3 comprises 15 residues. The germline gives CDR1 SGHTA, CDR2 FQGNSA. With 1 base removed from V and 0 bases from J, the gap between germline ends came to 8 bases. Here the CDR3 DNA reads TGTGCCAGCAGCTTAGTAGCTTCTAGCACAGATACGCAGTATTTT. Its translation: CASSLVASSTDTQYF.

The CDR3 DNA is TGCAGCGTCCCCCCTCCTAGCGAGACCACAGATACGCAGTATTTT. Protein sequence: CSVPPPSETTDTQYF. The V gene is TRBV29-1, the J gene TRBJ2-3, with D possibly matching TRBD2 (6 bases). CDR1 and CDR2 (germline): SQVTM, ANQGSEA. The ends were cut back, 6 bases at V and 2 bases at J, with 18 bases in the middle. CDR3 size: 15 residues.

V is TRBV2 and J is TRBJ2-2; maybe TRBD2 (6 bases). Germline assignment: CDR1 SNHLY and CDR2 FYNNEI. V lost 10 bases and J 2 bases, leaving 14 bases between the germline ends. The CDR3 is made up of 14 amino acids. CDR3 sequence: CATSLAENTGELFF. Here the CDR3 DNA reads TGTGCCACTTCTTTAGCGGAAAACACCGGGGAGCTGTTTTTT.

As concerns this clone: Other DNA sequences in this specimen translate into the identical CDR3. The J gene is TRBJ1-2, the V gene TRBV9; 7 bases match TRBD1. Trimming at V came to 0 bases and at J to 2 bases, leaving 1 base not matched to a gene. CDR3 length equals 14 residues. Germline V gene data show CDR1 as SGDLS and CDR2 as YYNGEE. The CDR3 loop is CASSVGTGNYGYTF. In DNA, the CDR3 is TGTGCCAGCAGCGTAGGGACAGGAAACTATGGCTACACCTTC.

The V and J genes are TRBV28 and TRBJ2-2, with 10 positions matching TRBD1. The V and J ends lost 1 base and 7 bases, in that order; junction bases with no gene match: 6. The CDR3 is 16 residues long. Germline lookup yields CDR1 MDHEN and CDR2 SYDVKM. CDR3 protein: CASSLSGTGDSGELFF. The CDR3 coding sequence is TGTGCCAGCAGTTTATCCGGGACAGGGGATAGCGGGGAGCTGTTTTTT.

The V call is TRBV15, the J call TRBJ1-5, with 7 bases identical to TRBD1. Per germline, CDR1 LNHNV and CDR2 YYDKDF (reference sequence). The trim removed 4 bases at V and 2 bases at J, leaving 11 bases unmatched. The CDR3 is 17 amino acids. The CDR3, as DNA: TGTGCCACCAGCACGACAGGGTTGGGATGGGGCAATCAGCCCCAGCATTTT. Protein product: CATSTTGLGWGNQPQHF.

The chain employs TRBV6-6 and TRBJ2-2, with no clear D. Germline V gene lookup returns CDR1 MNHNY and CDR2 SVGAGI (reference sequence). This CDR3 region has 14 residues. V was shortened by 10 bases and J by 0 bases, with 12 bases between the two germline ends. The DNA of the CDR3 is TGTGCCACTATGTGGGTCACGAACACCGGGGAGCTGTTTTTT. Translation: CATMWVTNTGELFF.

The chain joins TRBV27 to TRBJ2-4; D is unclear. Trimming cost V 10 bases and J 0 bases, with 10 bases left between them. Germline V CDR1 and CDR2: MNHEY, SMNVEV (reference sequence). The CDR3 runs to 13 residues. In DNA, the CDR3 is TGTGCCATACATGATTTAGCCAAAAACATTCAGTACTTC. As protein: CAIHDLAKNIQYF.

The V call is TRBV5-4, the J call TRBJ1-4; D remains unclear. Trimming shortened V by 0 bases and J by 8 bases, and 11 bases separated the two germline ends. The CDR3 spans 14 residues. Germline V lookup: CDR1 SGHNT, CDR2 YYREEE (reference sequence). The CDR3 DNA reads TGTGCCAGCAGCTTGGGCCGGGAAGACGAAAAACTGTTTTTT. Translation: CASSLGREDEKLFF.

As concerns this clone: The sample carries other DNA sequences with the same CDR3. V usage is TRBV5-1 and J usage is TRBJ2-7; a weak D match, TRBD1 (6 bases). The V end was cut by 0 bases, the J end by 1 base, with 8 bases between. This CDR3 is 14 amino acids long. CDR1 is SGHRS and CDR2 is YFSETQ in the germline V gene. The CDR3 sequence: CASSLAGTSYEQYF. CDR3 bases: TGCGCCAGCAGCTTGGCAGGGACATCCTACGAGCAGTACTTC.

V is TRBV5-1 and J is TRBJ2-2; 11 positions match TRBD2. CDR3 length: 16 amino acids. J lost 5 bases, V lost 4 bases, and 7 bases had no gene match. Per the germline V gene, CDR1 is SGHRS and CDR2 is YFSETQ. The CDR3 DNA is TGCGCCAGCAGCCCGAGACTAGCGGGACCTACCGGGGAGCTGTTTTTT. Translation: CASSPRLAGPTGELFF.

The CDR3 protein is CASSLRELANEQFF. The CDR3 nucleotides are TGTGCCAGCAGTTTAAGGGAGCTAGCCAATGAGCAGTTCTTC. This chain links TRBV28 with TRBJ2-1; D possibly corresponds to TRBD2 (5 bases). V lost 2 bases and J lost 6, with 11 bases in between. CDR1 is MDHEN and CDR2 is SYDVKM in the germline V gene. There are 14 residues in the CDR3.

The CDR3 coding sequence is TGTGCCAGCAGCGCCCAGGGGGCGCCGGGCTATGGCTACACCTTC. It is translated as CASSAQGAPGYGYTF. The rearrangement joins TRBV9 to TRBJ1-2, with 8 bases lining up with TRBD1. This CDR3 is built from 15 residues. V lost 3 bases to trimming and J lost 4 bases; unmatched junction nucleotides: 8. Germline V lookup: CDR1 SGDLS, CDR2 YYNGEE.

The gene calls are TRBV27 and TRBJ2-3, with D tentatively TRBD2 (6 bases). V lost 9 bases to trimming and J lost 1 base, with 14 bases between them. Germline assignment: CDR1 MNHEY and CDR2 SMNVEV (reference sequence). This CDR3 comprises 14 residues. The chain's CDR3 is CASVRSGGTDTQYF. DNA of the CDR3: TGTGCCAGTGTCCGGTCGGGAGGCACAGATACGCAGTATTTT.

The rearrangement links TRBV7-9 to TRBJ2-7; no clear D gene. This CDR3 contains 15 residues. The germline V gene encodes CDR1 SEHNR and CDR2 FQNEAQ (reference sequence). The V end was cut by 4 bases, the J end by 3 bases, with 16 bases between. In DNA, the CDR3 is TGTGCCAGCAGCTCCAGTCACGCCCCCCACTACGAGCAGTACTTC. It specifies CASSSSHAPHYEQYF.

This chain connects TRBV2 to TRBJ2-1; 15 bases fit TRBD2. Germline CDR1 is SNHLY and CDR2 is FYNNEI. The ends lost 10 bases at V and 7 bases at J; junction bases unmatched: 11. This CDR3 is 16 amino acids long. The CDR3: CATDRGLAGGGNEQFF. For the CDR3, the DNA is TGTGCCACCGACAGGGGACTAGCGGGAGGAGGGAATGAGCAGTTCTTC. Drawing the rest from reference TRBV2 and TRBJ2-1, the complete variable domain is EPEVTQTPSHQVTQMGQEVILRCVPISNHLYFYWYRQILGQKVEFLVSFYNNEISEKSEIFDDQFSVERPDGSNFTLKIRSTKLEDSAMYFCATDRGLAGGGNEQFFGPGTRLTVL.

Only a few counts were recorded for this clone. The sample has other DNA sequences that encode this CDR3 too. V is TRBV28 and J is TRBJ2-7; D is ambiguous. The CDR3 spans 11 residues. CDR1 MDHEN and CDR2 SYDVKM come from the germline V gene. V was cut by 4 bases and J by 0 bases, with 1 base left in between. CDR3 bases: TGTGCCAGCAGTTCCTCCTACGAGCAGTACTTC. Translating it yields CASSSSYEQYF.

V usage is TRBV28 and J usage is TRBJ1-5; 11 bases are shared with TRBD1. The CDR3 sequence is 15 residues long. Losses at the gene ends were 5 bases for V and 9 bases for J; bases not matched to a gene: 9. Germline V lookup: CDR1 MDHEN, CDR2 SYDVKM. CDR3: CASSLPRTGGRPQHF. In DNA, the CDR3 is TGTGCCAGCAGTCTCCCTCGGACAGGGGGCCGGCCCCAGCATTTT. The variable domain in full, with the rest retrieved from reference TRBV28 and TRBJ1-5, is DVKVTQSSRYLVKRTGEKVFLECVQDMDHENMFWYRQDPGLGLRLIYFSYDVKMKEKGDIPEGYSVSREKKERFSLILESASTNQTSMYLCASSLPRTGGRPQHFGDGTRLSIL.

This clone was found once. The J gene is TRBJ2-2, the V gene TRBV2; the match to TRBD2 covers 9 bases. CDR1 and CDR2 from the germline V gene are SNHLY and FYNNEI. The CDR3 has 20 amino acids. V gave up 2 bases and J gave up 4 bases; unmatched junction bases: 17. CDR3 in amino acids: CASSEIGAGGPRGFTGELFF. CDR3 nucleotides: TGTGCCAGCAGTGAAATCGGAGCGGGAGGTCCCCGGGGTTTCACCGGGGAGCTGTTTTTT.

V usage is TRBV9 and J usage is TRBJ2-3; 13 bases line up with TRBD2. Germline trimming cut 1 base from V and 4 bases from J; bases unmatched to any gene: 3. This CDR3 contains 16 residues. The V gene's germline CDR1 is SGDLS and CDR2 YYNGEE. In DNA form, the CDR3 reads TGTGCCAGCAGCGTAAGGACTAGCGGGAGTTCAGATACGCAGTATTTT. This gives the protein CASSVRTSGSSDTQYF.

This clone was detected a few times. In DNA form, the CDR3 reads TGCGCCAGCAGCCAAGAGCTTTCAGACAGCGCGGGGTATGGCTACACCTTC. It yields the protein CASSQELSDSAGYGYTF. The chain combines TRBV4-3 with TRBJ1-2; D is possibly TRBD1 (5 bases). Trimming shortened V by 0 bases and J by 5 bases, and 19 bases separated the two germline ends. Germline CDR1 is LGHNA and CDR2 is YSLEER. The length of the CDR3 is 17 residues.

The DNA of the CDR3 is TGTGCCAGCAGCGTAGAAGATTGGCGGGAAGGGGAGACCCAGTACTTC. This gives the protein CASSVEDWREGETQYF. The chain joins TRBV9 to TRBJ2-5, with D possibly matching TRBD2 (6 bases). Trimming took off 0 bases at V and 5 bases at J, with 17 bases between the two ends. This CDR3 region has 16 residues. Germline assignment: CDR1 SGDLS and CDR2 YYNGEE.

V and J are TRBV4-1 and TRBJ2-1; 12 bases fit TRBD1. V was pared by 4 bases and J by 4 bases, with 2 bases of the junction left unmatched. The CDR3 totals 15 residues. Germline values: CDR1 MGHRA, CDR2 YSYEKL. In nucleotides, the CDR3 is TGCGCCAGCAGCCCGGGACAGGGGGCGTACAATGAGCAGTTCTTC. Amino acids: CASSPGQGAYNEQFF.

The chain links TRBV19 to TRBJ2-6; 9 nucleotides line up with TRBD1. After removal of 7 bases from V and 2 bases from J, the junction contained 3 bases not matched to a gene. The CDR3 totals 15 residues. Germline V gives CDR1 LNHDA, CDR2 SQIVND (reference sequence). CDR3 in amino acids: CASTGQGPGANVLTF. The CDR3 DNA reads TGTGCCAGTACGGGACAGGGACCTGGGGCCAACGTCCTGACTTTC.

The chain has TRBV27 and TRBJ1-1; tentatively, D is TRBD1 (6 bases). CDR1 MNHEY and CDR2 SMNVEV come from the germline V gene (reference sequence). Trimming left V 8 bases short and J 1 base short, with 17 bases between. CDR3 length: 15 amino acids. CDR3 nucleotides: TGTGCCAGCGTCCCCCTTCGGGGGGCGAACACTGAAGCTTTCTTT. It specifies CASVPLRGANTEAFF.